This entry lists 18 T cell receptor beta chains sequenced from one sample in a study of response to subunit inactivated influenza vaccine. TCRdb reprocessed the RT-PCR reads via MiXCR and lists one record per CDR3 protein. The table lists 430,000 or so distinct CDR3 sequences, approximately 11% of them singletons. This sample comprised PBMCs from blood, obtained roughly 46 days after vaccination. Every receptor here comes from a man in his fifties or sixties who received an inactivated influenza vaccine.

The V gene is TRBV4-3, the J gene TRBJ2-5, with D perhaps assigned TRBD1 or TRBD2 (5 bases each). V dropped 2 bases and J dropped 0 bases, with 10 bases sitting between them. This CDR3 has 15 residues. Germline CDR1 and CDR2: LGHNA and YSLEER. CDR3 sequence reads: CASSQQGRDQETQYF. In DNA form, the CDR3 reads TGCGCCAGCAGCCAACAGGGACGGGACCAAGAGACCCAGTACTTC.

The chain recombines TRBV10-3 with TRBJ2-5; D ambiguous. Looked up from germline, CDR1 is ENHRY and CDR2 is SYGVKD. The CDR3 totals 11 residues. Trimming cost V 3 bases and J 3 bases, with 2 bases left between them. CDR3 protein: CAISDEETQYF. In DNA, the CDR3 is TGTGCCATCAGTGACGAAGAGACCCAGTACTTC.

This clonotype has just a few counts. The genes are TRBV6-2 or TRBV6-3 and TRBJ2-5, with 9 positions matching TRBD2. Germline V CDR1 and CDR2: MNHEY, SVGEGT. Trimming at V came to 6 bases and at J to 7 bases, leaving 12 bases not matched to a gene. This CDR3 contains 15 residues. The CDR3 region has the DNA TGTGCCAGCAGATCTAGCGGGGCGGTTGAAGCGACCCAGTACTTC. Its protein product is CASRSSGAVEATQYF.

This clonotype occurred many times. This chain joins TRBV5-8 and TRBJ2-1; D is uncertain. CDR1 is SGHTS and CDR2 is YDEGEE in the germline V gene. This CDR3 region has 11 residues. Between the trimmed V and J ends, which lost 0 bases and 9 bases, there was a span of 4 bases. DNA for the CDR3: TGTGCCAGCAGCTTGGAGGTTGAGCAGTTCTTC. It is translated as CASSLEVEQFF.

This clonotype appeared many times. The chain has TRBV29-1 and TRBJ2-1, with a possible D match to TRBD2 (6 bases). CDR3 length: 15 amino acids. V lost 0 bases and J lost 0, with 9 bases in between. Germline V gene sequence: CDR1 SQVTM, CDR2 ANQGSEA. The CDR3 sequence is CSVEDPGSSYNEQFF. In nucleotides, the CDR3 is TGCAGCGTTGAAGATCCCGGGAGCTCCTACAATGAGCAGTTCTTC.

CDR3 sequence reads: CATSRTPGGTTEAFF. The CDR3 nucleotides are TGTGCCACCAGCAGAACTCCCGGGGGAACCACTGAAGCTTTCTTT. The chain joins TRBV15 to TRBJ1-1; a possible D gene is TRBD1 (5 bases). This CDR3 contains 15 residues. V was cut by 2 bases and J by 4 bases, with 14 bases left in between. CDR1 LNHNV and CDR2 YYDKDF come from the germline V gene (reference sequence).

This clonotype was counted ten times or more. The gene calls are TRBV9 and TRBJ2-7; 9 nucleotides agree with TRBD2. The germline V gene encodes CDR1 SGDLS and CDR2 YYNGEE. The CDR3 has 14 residues. V was clipped by 3 bases and J by 4 bases; unmatched bases: 5. The CDR3 sequence: CASSGSGGTYEQYF. In DNA form, the CDR3 reads TGTGCCAGCAGCGGTAGCGGGGGAACTTACGAGCAGTACTTC.

This clonotype was counted a few times. J is TRBJ2-2 and V is TRBV5-1; D uncertain. The V gene lost 4 bases and the J gene lost 1 base, with 17 bases spanning the gap. Germline lookup yields CDR1 SGHRS and CDR2 YFSETQ. The CDR3 totals 17 residues. CDR3 sequence reads: CASSPWAVQKNTGELFF. The CDR3, as DNA: TGCGCCAGCAGCCCCTGGGCGGTCCAAAAGAACACCGGGGAGCTGTTTTTT.

This clonotype was seen more than once but under ten times. J is TRBJ2-7 and V is TRBV12-3 or TRBV12-4; D may be TRBD1 or TRBD2 (5 bases each). The CDR3 is 13 residues long. Trimming removed 5 bases from V and 7 bases from J, with 15 bases in between. In nucleotides, the CDR3 is TGTGCCAGCAGTCCCCGGGACCTGGGGGAGCAGTACTTC. Amino acids: CASSPRDLGEQYF.

The sample holds a few counts of this clonotype. The gene calls are TRBV29-1 and TRBJ2-5; D not resolved. Germline V lookup: CDR1 SQVTM, CDR2 ANQGSEA. The CDR3 spans 13 residues. The V end lost 8 bases, the J end lost 2 bases, and 15 bases lay between the germline ends. This CDR3 reads CSSRMRLQETQYF. The CDR3, as DNA: TGCAGCAGCCGAATGAGGTTGCAAGAGACCCAGTACTTC.

This clonotype was counted ten times or more. The rearrangement joins TRBV7-9 to TRBJ2-5; 7 nucleotides line up with TRBD2. This CDR3 is 16 amino acids long. Germline loops: CDR1 SEHNR, CDR2 FQNEAQ (reference sequence). With 0 bases clipped from V and 3 bases from J, the junction kept 7 bases outside the gene matches. The CDR3 spells CASSLAGAGVKETQYF. CDR3 nucleotides: TGTGCCAGCAGCTTAGCTGGGGCGGGGGTTAAAGAGACCCAGTACTTC. The full variable domain, in which reference TRBV7-9 and TRBJ2-5 provide the parts outside the CDR3, is DTGVSQNPRHKITKRGQNVTFRCDPISEHNRLYWYRQTLGQGPEFLTYFQNEAQLEKSRLLSDRFSAERPKGSFSTLEIQRTEQGDSAMYLCASSLAGAGVKETQYFGPGTRLLVL.

The CDR3 is CSASVLYEQYF. The CDR3 region has the DNA TGCAGTGCTAGTGTCCTATACGAGCAGTACTTC. The chain has TRBV20-1 and TRBJ2-7, with D hard to call. CDR1 and CDR2 from the germline V gene are DFQATT and SNEGSKA (reference sequence). The CDR3 is 11 amino acids. The V end lost 3 bases, the J end lost 4 bases, and 7 bases lay between the germline ends.

The chain is built from TRBV4-2 and TRBJ2-5; perhaps TRBD2 as D (6 bases). The germline V and J ends were trimmed by 4 bases and 1 base, with 13 bases remaining between them. The CDR3 covers 15 residues. Germline assignment: CDR1 LGHNA and CDR2 YNFKEQ. The CDR3 reads CASSRTAGSQETQYF. The CDR3 bases are TGTGCCAGCAGCCGGACGGCGGGGAGCCAAGAGACCCAGTACTTC.

J is TRBJ2-3 and V is TRBV20-1; 7 bases line up with TRBD2. Germline CDR1 reads DFQATT; CDR2 reads SNEGSKA (reference sequence). The CDR3 sequence is 16 residues long. V lost 5 bases and J lost 3; bases outside the gene matches: 14. The CDR3 sequence is CSAGGDSSMGTDTQYF. In DNA, the CDR3 is TGCAGTGCTGGGGGGGACTCCTCAATGGGGACAGATACGCAGTATTTT.

This clonotype occurred a few times. The chain couples TRBV20-1 to TRBJ2-1, with 9 bases that match TRBD2. Germline assignment: CDR1 DFQATT and CDR2 SNEGSKA (reference sequence). V shed 6 bases and J 2 bases; nucleotides not matched to a gene: 11. This CDR3 spans 16 amino acids. CDR3 amino acids: CSARPGGGGAYNEQFF. The CDR3 coding sequence is TGCAGTGCCCGCCCGGGGGGCGGGGGGGCCTACAATGAGCAGTTCTTC.

This clonotype showed up just a few times. The V and J genes are TRBV25-1 and TRBJ1-1; a possible D gene is TRBD1 (5 bases). The length of the CDR3 is 16 residues. Germline-derived CDR1 and CDR2 are MGHDK and SYGVNS. The germline V and J ends were trimmed by 1 base and 5 bases, with 17 bases remaining between them. The CDR3 protein is CASSELLELGGTEAFF. The CDR3 nucleotides read TGTGCCAGCAGTGAATTACTGGAACTCGGGGGAACTGAAGCTTTCTTT.

The chain joins TRBV11-2 to TRBJ2-2; 11 nucleotides match TRBD2. The V segment lost 1 base and the J segment 3 bases; nucleotides outside the gene matches: 7. CDR3 length: 18 amino acids. Germline assignment: CDR1 SGHAT and CDR2 FQNNGV. Written as DNA, the CDR3 is TGTGCCAGCAGCTTAGTTCCTAGCGGGAGGCGGGACACCGGGGAGCTGTTTTTT. The encoded protein is CASSLVPSGRRDTGELFF.

The chain recombines TRBV20-1 with TRBJ2-3, with D unclear. The CDR3 spans 15 residues. Germline CDR1 is DFQATT and CDR2 is SNEGSKA (reference sequence). The V gene lost 3 bases and the J gene lost 1 base, with 14 bases spanning the gap. CDR3 amino acids: CSASSGLTGTDTQYF. DNA for the CDR3: TGCAGTGCTAGTTCTGGCTTAACAGGCACAGATACGCAGTATTTT.